The 27 T cell receptor beta chains listed next were all sequenced from one sample in a study of regulatory T cells in long-lasting Graves disease. As to time point: newly diagnosed GD, antithyroid drugs for less than 3 months. Scientists built the TCR library using RNA that was extracted from PBMCs. Researchers made TCR beta libraries by using iRepertoire HTBI primers and running Arm-PCR on CDR3 regions. TCRdb independently ran MiXCR on the multiplex PCR reads; one entry per CDR3 protein. The sample yields approximately 400,000 distinct CDR3 sequences, more than 12% seen once. The data also belong to a second study, concerning T cells in Graves' hyperthyroidism and ophthalmopathy.

The sequencing used peripheral blood mononuclear cells (PBMCs), collected at new diagnosis, from a patient treated with antithyroid drugs. The origin of the receptors is a woman aged 25 to 45 with Graves disease.

At least ten counts were recorded for this clonotype. This rearrangement joins TRBV24-1 to TRBJ2-1, with 9 bases identical to TRBD2. Germline trimming cut 4 bases from V and 5 bases from J; bases unmatched to any gene: 14. The CDR3 extends over 18 amino acids. Germline V gives CDR1 KGHDR, CDR2 SFDVKD. CDR3 coding DNA: TGTGCCACCAGTGAAAGGCCCAGCGGGAGGTCCCCCAACAATGAGCAGTTCTTC. It specifies CATSERPSGRSPNNEQFF.

The chain carries TRBV7-3 and TRBJ1-4; D is perhaps TRBD1 (5 bases). The CDR3 consists of 15 residues. V was clipped by 5 bases and J by 0 bases, with 10 bases between them. In germline, CDR1 is SGHTA, CDR2 FQGTGA. CDR3 coding DNA: TGTGCCAGCAGCCCCGGGGGAGCAACTAATGAAAAACTGTTTTTT. Translated: CASSPGGATNEKLFF.

V usage is TRBV9 and J usage is TRBJ2-1, with D uncertain. CDR3 length equals 12 residues. The germline V gene encodes CDR1 SGDLS and CDR2 YYNGEE. Trimming took 0 bases from V and 7 from J, leaving 5 bases between them. CDR3 coding DNA: TGTGCCAGCAGCGTAGCTCAGAATGAGCAGTTCTTC. Its translation is CASSVAQNEQFF.

This clonotype was observed once. A far larger clone is one base from this, pointing to a likely read error. The V call is TRBV6-1, the J call TRBJ2-1; TRBD1 might be the D (6 bases). The CDR3 extends over 15 amino acids. Germline V gene sequence: CDR1 MNHNS, CDR2 SASEGT. Trimming left V 4 bases short and J 10 bases short, with 20 bases between. The CDR3 region has the DNA TGTGCCAGCAGTGCTCGACAGGCCTTTGGGGACGAGCAGTTCTTC. This encodes CASSARQAFGDEQFF.

Concerning this clonotype itself: A read error is possible here, since a much larger clone lies one base away. This sequence joins TRBV18 and TRBJ2-5; 8 bases line up with TRBD2. The germline gives CDR1 KGHSH, CDR2 LQKENI. This CDR3 has 15 residues. The trim removed 3 bases at V and 5 bases at J, leaving 8 bases unmatched. CDR3 region: CASSPNSGKGETQYF. The CDR3 nucleotides read TGTGCCAGCTCACCGAATAGCGGGAAAGGGGAGACCCAGTACTTC.

This clonotype was seen a few times. In DNA form, the CDR3 reads TGTGCCAGCAGCGTAGGGATCGGGGGGGTACGGGGAGAGCAGTTCTTC. As protein: CASSVGIGGVRGEQFF. The rearrangement links TRBV9 to TRBJ2-1, with 8 bases fitting TRBD2. The CDR3 length is 16 residues. CDR1 is SGDLS and CDR2 is YYNGEE in the germline V gene. The junction had 12 bases not matched to a gene; V was cut back by 0 bases and J by 10 bases.

Note on this clonotype: A single base separates this from a much larger clone, so it may be a read error. The V gene is TRBV5-1, the J gene TRBJ2-1; 9 nucleotides agree with TRBD2. Germline V gene sequence: CDR1 SGHRS, CDR2 YFSETQ. The junction had 11 bases not matched to a gene; V was cut back by 0 bases and J by 10 bases. CDR3 length: 16 amino acids. CDR3 region: CASSLAISSGTHEQFF. The CDR3 nucleotides are TGCGCCAGCAGCTTGGCCATTTCTAGCGGGACCCACGAGCAGTTCTTC.

This clonotype showed up just a few times. V gene TRBV24-1 combines with J gene TRBJ1-1; TRBD1 matches 7 bases. The CDR3 loop spans 14 amino acids. The junction had 8 bases not matched to a gene; V was cut back by 7 bases and J by 4 bases. Germline V gene lookup returns CDR1 KGHDR and CDR2 SFDVKD. CDR3 coding DNA: TGTGCCACCAGGGCAGGGGGAGGTGGCACTGAAGCTTTCTTT. It translates to CATRAGGGGTEAFF.

Ten or more counts support this clonotype. This chain uses TRBV2 with TRBJ1-5; 11 nucleotides line up with TRBD1. CDR3 length equals 13 residues. The junction had 2 bases not matched to a gene; V was cut back by 6 bases and J by 7 bases. The germline V gene has CDR1 SNHLY and CDR2 FYNNEI. The CDR3: CASRWDRGQPQHF. For the CDR3, the DNA is TGTGCCAGCAGGTGGGACAGGGGGCAGCCCCAGCATTTT.

This clonotype was counted ten times or more. The V call is TRBV6-1, the J call TRBJ2-3; 7 bases align to TRBD2. CDR1 is MNHNS, CDR2 SASEGT, per germline. This CDR3 is built from 16 residues. The junction had 15 bases not matched to a gene; V was cut back by 10 bases and J by 2 bases. Here the CDR3 DNA reads TGTGCCACCTTCTCTTTGTCTAGCGGACTCACAGATACGCAGTATTTT. Amino acid sequence: CATFSLSSGLTDTQYF.

This clonotype was observed at least ten times. The gene calls are TRBV5-6 and TRBJ2-7; D is ambiguous. Germline CDR1 is SGHDT and CDR2 is YYEEEE. The ends were cut back, 0 bases at V and 2 bases at J, with 9 bases in the middle. The CDR3 has 14 amino acids. CDR3 nucleotide sequence: TGTGCCAGCAGCTTGGTCGAGACAACCTACGAGCAGTACTTC. Translating it yields CASSLVETTYEQYF.

The rearrangement uses TRBV12-5 and TRBJ2-1, with TRBD2 matching 12 bases. Germline V gene sequence: CDR1 LGHNT, CDR2 FRNRAP. The CDR3 runs 17 residues. After removal of 1 base from V and 5 bases from J, the junction contained 6 bases not matched to a gene. The CDR3 DNA is TGTGCTAGTGGTTTGGGCTGGACTAGCGGGGCAAACAATGAGCAGTTCTTC. It specifies CASGLGWTSGANNEQFF.

There are many counts of this clonotype. This chain links TRBV7-8 with TRBJ2-1, with TRBD2 matching 10 bases. Looked up from germline, CDR1 is SGHVS and CDR2 is FQNEAQ. This CDR3 contains 16 residues. V was clipped by 6 bases and J by 4 bases; unmatched bases: 9. CDR3 DNA: TGTGCCAGCAGTCTAAGCGGGAGGGCGGGGTACAATGAGCAGTTCTTC. This sequence encodes CASSLSGRAGYNEQFF.

This chain links TRBV12-3 or TRBV12-4 with TRBJ2-7, with D perhaps TRBD1 (6 bases). The CDR3 length is 13 residues. V lost 6 bases and J lost 3, with 12 bases in between. The CDR3 is CASSRGQIYEQYF. In nucleotides, the CDR3 is TGTGCCAGCAGCCGCGGACAGATCTACGAGCAGTACTTC.

This clonotype was seen more than once but under ten times. The chain links TRBV20-1 to TRBJ1-4; 7 bases map to TRBD1. The CDR3 covers 12 residues. The junction had 8 bases not matched to a gene; V was cut back by 8 bases and J by 8 bases. Per germline, CDR1 DFQATT and CDR2 SNEGSKA (reference sequence). CDR3 nucleotide sequence: TGCAGTACTCGACAGGGACGGGAAAAACTGTTTTTT. The encoded protein is CSTRQGREKLFF.

The count of this clonotype is one. Possible read error: a much larger clone is one base away. This chain links TRBV6-1 with TRBJ2-2; D perhaps matches TRBD2 (5 bases). Germline loops: CDR1 MNHNS, CDR2 SASEGT. The length of the CDR3 is 16 residues. The CDR3 DNA follows: TGTGCCAGCAGTGAAGGGTTGCCGGACGCCGCCGGGGAGCTGTCTTTT. Protein sequence: CASSEGLPDAAGELSF.

This clonotype was seen a handful of times. CDR3 DNA: TGTGCCACCAGTGAATCCGGGACAGGGAGGGAAAAACTGTTTTTT. Its translation: CATSESGTGREKLFF. The chain joins TRBV24-1 to TRBJ1-4; 9 nucleotides match TRBD1. Germline-derived CDR1 and CDR2 are KGHDR and SFDVKD. J lost 8 bases, V lost 4 bases, and 7 bases had no gene match. The CDR3 sequence is 15 residues long.

V gene TRBV3-1 combines with J gene TRBJ2-7, with TRBD2 matching 8 bases. The CDR3 runs to 14 residues. V was clipped by 1 base and J by 6 bases; unmatched bases: 5. From germline, CDR1 is LGHDT and CDR2 YNNKEL (reference sequence). CDR3 nucleotide sequence: TGTGCCAGCAGCCAAGTCCCAACTAGCGGCGAGCAGTACTTC. It encodes CASSQVPTSGEQYF.

The table lists this clonotype with a few counts. The chain employs TRBV3-1 and TRBJ2-2, with D uncertain. CDR1 is LGHDT and CDR2 is YNNKEL in the germline V gene (reference sequence). The CDR3 has 15 amino acids. The V end was cut by 0 bases, the J end by 6 bases, with 11 bases between. DNA for the CDR3: TGTGCCAGCAGCCAAGAGCCTCGGATCGCCGGGGAGCTGTTTTTT. This translates into CASSQEPRIAGELFF.

This chain joins TRBV5-1 and TRBJ2-5; 14 bases align to TRBD2. The J call may be incorrect, as the DNA end agrees better with TRBJ2-1. This CDR3 is 17 amino acids long. Germline CDR1 SGHRS, CDR2 YFSETQ. The chain's CDR3 is CASSGGLAGVVRNEQFF. CDR3 coding DNA: TGCGCCAGCAGCGGGGGACTAGCGGGAGTTGTTAGGAATGAGCAGTTCTTC.

Only a few counts were recorded for this clonotype. The chain has TRBV12-3 or TRBV12-4 and TRBJ2-6; 9 bases match TRBD1. V shed 3 bases and J 2 bases; nucleotides not matched to a gene: 5. This CDR3 has 17 amino acids. The CDR3 sequence is CASSFETGGTGANVLTF. CDR3 bases: TGTGCCAGCAGTTTTGAGACAGGGGGGACTGGGGCCAACGTCCTGACTTTC.

The chain carries TRBV6-1 and TRBJ1-4; a possible D gene is TRBD1 (5 bases). Germline CDR1 reads MNHNS; CDR2 reads SASEGT. This CDR3 comprises 14 residues. Trimming took 5 bases from V and 8 from J, leaving 15 bases between them. The CDR3 protein is CASSTREAGEKLFF. CDR3 DNA sequence: TGTGCCAGCAGTACCAGGGAGGCTGGGGAAAAACTGTTTTTT.

The sample holds many counts of this clonotype. The rearrangement joins TRBV20-1 to TRBJ2-7; D call uncertain. Germline CDR1 and CDR2: DFQATT and SNEGSKA (reference sequence). Trimming shortened V by 7 bases and J by 3 bases, and 13 bases separated the two germline ends. The CDR3 covers 12 residues. As DNA, the CDR3 is TGCAGTGTACGCGGCCTAGGCTACGAGCAGTACTTC. This gives the protein CSVRGLGYEQYF.

The table lists this clonotype with a few counts. The chain combines TRBV19 with TRBJ2-1; possible D gene TRBD1, 5 bases. Looked up from germline, CDR1 is LNHDA and CDR2 is SQIVND (reference sequence). V was shortened by 7 bases and J by 7 bases, with 11 bases between the two germline ends. This CDR3 has 12 amino acids. The CDR3 here is CASTLPGNEQFF. CDR3 in DNA: TGTGCCAGTACCCTCCCAGGGAATGAGCAGTTCTTC.

Ten or more counts support this clonotype. The V call is TRBV5-1, the J call TRBJ2-3; D ambiguous. Looked up from germline, CDR1 is SGHRS and CDR2 is YFSETQ. This CDR3 is 16 amino acids long. Trimming removed 1 base from V and 1 base from J, with 13 bases in between. CDR3 region: CASSLSQAAGTDTQYF. The CDR3 DNA sequence: TGCGCCAGCAGCTTGTCTCAGGCGGCGGGCACAGATACGCAGTATTTT. Complete variable domain (other parts from reference TRBV5-1 and TRBJ2-3): KAGVTQTPRYLIKTRGQQVTLSCSPISGHRSVSWYQQTPGQGLQFLFEYFSETQRNKGNFPGRFSGRQFSNSRSEMNVSTLELGDSALYLCASSLSQAAGTDTQYFGPGTRLTVL.

This clonotype occurred many times. V gene TRBV9 combines with J gene TRBJ1-1; a possible D gene is TRBD1 (5 bases). V lost 6 bases and J 3 bases, leaving 12 bases between the germline ends. Germline V gene data show CDR1 as SGDLS and CDR2 as YYNGEE. The CDR3 has 13 amino acids. CDR3 loop: CASMAGSDTEAFF. In nucleotides, the CDR3 is TGTGCCAGCATGGCAGGGTCGGACACTGAAGCTTTCTTT.

This clonotype was seen ten or more times. The chain couples TRBV5-1 to TRBJ1-1, with TRBD1 as a possible D gene (6 bases). The CDR3 has 16 residues. From germline, CDR1 is SGHRS and CDR2 YFSETQ. V dropped 3 bases and J dropped 8 bases, with 23 bases sitting between them. The CDR3 loop reads CASSSPSGGAQLEAFF. The DNA of the CDR3 is TGCGCCAGCAGCTCCCCCTCGGGGGGGGCGCAACTGGAAGCTTTCTTT.